The next 10 T cell receptor beta chains were all read from a single sample in a study of PD-1 blockade in classical Hodgkin lymphoma. All trial patients relapsed after autologous stem cell transplantation. Profiled with immunoSEQ multiplex PCR; TCRdb holds only in-frame clones, not every one. The table has approximately 17,000 clones, roughly 87% seen once. The sample was peripheral blood mononuclear cells (PBMCs), taken before the second cycle of nivolumab. The receptors come from a human donor with classical Hodgkin lymphoma.

This sequence joins TRBV19 and TRBJ1-5; D unclear. Per germline, CDR1 LNHDA and CDR2 SQIVND (reference sequence). Trimming stripped 3 bases from V and 4 bases from J, with 10 bases between. The CDR3 has 14 amino acids. CDR3 DNA sequence: TGTGCCAGTAGTATCCCGCGGACTAATCAGCCCCAGCATTTT. Protein product: CASSIPRTNQPQHF.

The V gene is TRBV6-6, the J gene TRBJ1-1; no firm D call. The CDR3 covers 13 residues. Trimming stripped 0 bases from V and 5 bases from J, with 7 bases between. The germline CDR1 and CDR2 sequences are MNHNY and SVGAGI (reference sequence). The CDR3 nucleotides are TGTGCCAGCAGTTACTCGATAGGGACTGAAGCTTTCTTT. Its translation is CASSYSIGTEAFF.

The rearrangement links TRBV5-1 to TRBJ2-1; no clear D. Trimming took off 2 bases at V and 7 bases at J, with 10 bases between the two ends. This CDR3 region has 13 residues. Per the germline V gene, CDR1 is SGHRS and CDR2 is YFSETQ. This CDR3 is CASSFSGWNEQFF. In DNA, the CDR3 is TGCGCCAGCAGCTTTTCCGGCTGGAATGAGCAGTTCTTC. The full variable domain, with the rest looked up from reference TRBV5-1 and TRBJ2-1, is KAGVTQTPRYLIKTRGQQVTLSCSPISGHRSVSWYQQTPGQGLQFLFEYFSETQRNKGNFPGRFSGRQFSNSRSEMNVSTLELGDSALYLCASSFSGWNEQFFGPGTRLTVL.

This sequence joins TRBV5-5 and TRBJ2-3, with 8 bases lining up with TRBD2. CDR3 length: 15 amino acids. The germline gives CDR1 SGHKS, CDR2 YYEKEE (reference sequence). J was trimmed by 4 bases and V by 4 bases; bases with no gene match: 8. CDR3 sequence reads: CASSPVARGADTQYF. CDR3 DNA sequence: TGTGCCAGCAGCCCAGTCGCGCGGGGGGCAGATACGCAGTATTTT.

The rearrangement links TRBV7-6 to TRBJ2-3, with TRBD2 as a possible D gene (7 bases). V lost 2 bases, J lost 2 bases, and 14 bases lay in between. The CDR3 loop spans 16 amino acids. From germline, CDR1 is SGHVS and CDR2 FNYEAQ. CDR3 sequence (DNA): TGTGCCAGCAGCTTACTAGGTGGGGGGGCCACAGATACGCAGTATTTT. Translation: CASSLLGGGATDTQYF.

The chain couples TRBV5-1 to TRBJ2-5, with 8 bases that match TRBD2. This CDR3 comprises 15 residues. V was clipped by 4 bases and J by 2 bases; unmatched bases: 7. The germline CDR1 and CDR2 sequences are SGHRS and YFSETQ. This CDR3 is CASSPFQRGQETQYF. CDR3 DNA: TGCGCCAGCAGCCCATTTCAGCGGGGGCAAGAGACCCAGTACTTC.

J is TRBJ2-7 and V is TRBV25-1; 10 nucleotides line up with TRBD2. In germline, CDR1 is MGHDK, CDR2 SYGVNS. This CDR3 region has 14 residues. With 2 bases clipped from V and 6 bases from J, the junction kept 4 bases outside the gene matches. Here the CDR3 reads CASSEIWTSGEQYF. The CDR3 DNA is TGTGCCAGCAGTGAAATTTGGACTAGCGGCGAGCAGTACTTC.

This clone came up a few times. The rearrangement uses TRBV19 and TRBJ1-6; a weak D match, TRBD1 (5 bases). CDR3 length: 14 amino acids. The germline CDR1 and CDR2 sequences are LNHDA and SQIVND (reference sequence). V was trimmed by 7 bases and J by 10 bases, leaving 17 bases between them. In DNA, the CDR3 is TGTGCCAGTATCCGCCCCAGGGAAAGGTCACCCCTCCACTTT. It codes for CASIRPRERSPLHF.

This chain connects TRBV10-3 to TRBJ1-4; tentatively, D is TRBD1 (6 bases). Germline V gene sequence: CDR1 ENHRY, CDR2 SYGVKD. With 6 bases removed from V and 17 bases from J, the gap between germline ends came to 22 bases. The CDR3 sequence is 13 residues long. DNA of the CDR3: TGTGCCATCAGCGACCACCCGACGGGGACAATCTTTTTT. Amino acids: CAISDHPTGTIFF.

The chain carries TRBV6-4 and TRBJ2-7; 8 bases are shared with TRBD1. The CDR3 length is 17 residues. Germline V gene lookup returns CDR1 MRHNA and CDR2 SNTAGT. The trim removed 5 bases at V and 5 bases at J, leaving 17 bases unmatched. CDR3 coding DNA: TGTGCCAGCAGTTCCCCCCGGCCGGAGGACAGGGTTCACGAGCAGTACTTC. Its protein is CASSSPRPEDRVHEQYF.